The rows below give T cell receptor beta chains drawn from one sample of a study of T cell repertoires in cytomegalovirus infection. TCRdb itself ran the reads through MiXCR, one entry per CDR3 protein. This table has roughly 250,000 distinct CDR3 sequences, roughly an eighth appearing once. Material for sequencing was PBMCs. Source of these receptors: a human donor in good health (CMV status not recorded). Some clones in this sample may be carry-over from other donors' samples. CDR3s include the opening cysteine and the closing phenylalanine or tryptophan. D genes are given only for firm matches. Part of the rows lack a size; the others show once, few, many or a class for expanded clones.

j_call d_call v_call clone_size cdr3_nt cdr3_aa
TRBJ2-3 - TRBV5-4 - TGTGCCAGCAGCGGCACAGGAGGCAGGGCAGATACGCAGTATTTT CASSGTGGRADTQYF
TRBJ2-7 TRBD2 TRBV7-2 many TGTGCCAGCAGCCTTTTACTAGCGGGAATGAGCGAGCAGTACTTC CASSLLLAGMSEQYF
TRBJ1-1 - TRBV6-5 many TGTGCCAGCAGTTACGGAAGATCAAGGCCCTCCACTGAAGCTTTCTTT CASSYGRSRPSTEAFF
TRBJ2-1 TRBD2 TRBV11-2 many TGTGCCAGCAGCCTTAGCGGGACGTACAATGAGCAGTTCTTC CASSLSGTYNEQFF
TRBJ2-1 TRBD2 TRBV10-3 - TGTGCCATCAGTGAGGGGACTAGTCAGTACAATGAGCAGTTCTTC CAISEGTSQYNEQFF
TRBJ1-2 - TRBV4-1 - TGCGCCAGCAAGTACAGGGATTATAGCTATGGCTACACCTTC CASKYRDYSYGYTF
TRBJ2-6 - TRBV6-5 - TGTGCCAGCAGTCCCGGGTCGTTCTCTGGGGCCAACGTCCTGACTTTC CASSPGSFSGANVLTF
TRBJ2-7 - TRBV6-6 few TGTGCCAGCAGTATACGATTCGACGAGCAGTACTTC CASSIRFDEQYF
TRBJ1-1 TRBD1 TRBV12-3/TRBV12-4 many TGTGCCAGCAGTCCAGGACAGGGCTATTTAACTGAAGCTTTCTTT CASSPGQGYLTEAFF
TRBJ1-1 - TRBV19 - TGTGCCAGTAGTTTCAGGGGCTCGGGCACTGAAGCTTTCTTT CASSFRGSGTEAFF
TRBJ2-2 TRBD1 TRBV6-6 - TGTGCCAGCAGTTACACCGGGACAGTTAACACCGGGGAGCTGTTTTTT CASSYTGTVNTGELFF
TRBJ2-4 - TRBV28 - TGTGCCAGCAGTTTCTTACAGAGAGGACTAGCCAAAAACATTCAGTACTTC CASSFLQRGLAKNIQYF
TRBJ1-1 - TRBV10-3 few TGTGCCATCAGTGGGGGACATTCCACTGAAGCTTTCTTT CAISGGHSTEAFF
TRBJ2-1 TRBD2 TRBV11-2 many TGTGCCAGCAGCTCCCAGGTGGCTAGCGGGAGAGTAGCCCATGAGCAGTTCTTC CASSSQVASGRVAHEQFF
TRBJ1-5 - TRBV7-2 many TGTGCCAGCAGCTTGACAGGTCGGGGTCAGCCCCAGCATTTT CASSLTGRGQPQHF
TRBJ2-7 TRBD2 TRBV14 - TGTGCCAGCAGCCAATTAGCGGGAGGGCCGTACGAGCAGTACTTC CASSQLAGGPYEQYF
TRBJ2-5 - TRBV7-2 many TGTGCCAGCAGCTTAAGCCAGCCGAATCAAGAGACCCAGTACTTC CASSLSQPNQETQYF
TRBJ1-1 - TRBV20-1 - TGCAGTGCTGGCTCAGTGGTATCGAACACTGAAGCTTTCTTT CSAGSVVSNTEAFF
TRBJ1-4 TRBD1 TRBV19 many TGTGCCAGTAGTAGCCCCTACAGGGGGGCTAATGAAAAACTGTTTTTT CASSSPYRGANEKLFF
TRBJ2-5 TRBD1 TRBV19 many TGTGCCAGTAGTATAGATTTAGCAGGGGGCTTGGAGACCCAGTACTTC CASSIDLAGGLETQYF
TRBJ2-1 - TRBV7-3 many TGTGCCAGCAGCTTACGGAGGAGTGAGCAGTTCTTC CASSLRRSEQFF
TRBJ1-1 - TRBV14 few TGTGCCAGCAGCCAAGTCGGGGCAAACACTGAAGCTTTCTTT CASSQVGANTEAFF
TRBJ2-3 - TRBV4-2 - TGTGCCAGCAGCCAAGAGGGCAGGGCTATAACAGATACGCAGTATTTT CASSQEGRAITDTQYF
TRBJ2-1 - TRBV19 many TGTGCCAGTACCCGGCTCGGGACTCCCGCTAATGAGCAGTTCTTC CASTRLGTPANEQFF
TRBJ1-2 - TRBV28 - TGTGCCAACAGCCCCCCGTGGCAGTTGTATGGCTACACCTTC CANSPPWQLYGYTF
TRBJ1-2 - TRBV24-1 many TGTGCCACCAGTGATCTGACCAACTATGGCTACACCTTC CATSDLTNYGYTF
TRBJ2-5 TRBD2 TRBV7-2 many TGTGCCAGCAGCTTAGAGGGCGGGGGGGCCGAGACCCAGTACTTC CASSLEGGGAETQYF
TRBJ2-1 - TRBV7-2 - TGTGCCAGCAGCCCCGGGGACGGGTTGTATGAGCAGTTCTTC CASSPGDGLYEQFF
TRBJ2-7 TRBD1 TRBV7-2 few TGTGCCAGCAGCTTCTCAGGGGGCCACGAGCAGTACTTC CASSFSGGHEQYF
TRBJ2-5 - TRBV20-1 - TGCAGTGCTAGGGGGGTCCAAGAGACCCAGCACTTC CSARGVQETQHF
TRBJ2-2 TRBD2 TRBV7-2 many TGTGCCAGCAGCTTAGACGGGGGGGCTGAAACCGGGGAGCTGTTTTTT CASSLDGGAETGELFF
TRBJ2-2 - TRBV10-3 few TGTGCCATCAGTGAGTCCATAGGGACGGAAGGCACCGGGGAGCTGTTTTTT CAISESIGTEGTGELFF
TRBJ1-1 - TRBV25-1 many TGTGCCAGCAGCCCTTTTGGAGATATTGACGCTTTCTTT CASSPFGDIDAFF
TRBJ1-5 TRBD1 TRBV6-1 many TGTGCCAGCAGTGGGATGGACAGGGGGCACAAACAGCCCCAGCATTTT CASSGMDRGHKQPQHF
TRBJ2-5 - TRBV5-6 - TGTGCCAGCAGCGATCCGGTACAGGGAGGAGAGACCCAGTACTTC CASSDPVQGGETQYF
TRBJ1-5 TRBD1 TRBV29-1 - TGCAGCGTCGGACAGGGAGGACAGCCCCAGCATTTT CSVGQGGQPQHF
TRBJ2-7 TRBD1 TRBV28 few TGTGCCAGCAGTTCCGGGACAGGGAGGCTCTACGAGCAGTACTTC CASSSGTGRLYEQYF
TRBJ2-5 - TRBV14 - TGTGCCAGCAGCCAAGATCTCGGGGTAGAGACCCAGTACTTC CASSQDLGVETQYF
TRBJ2-3 - TRBV5-1 - TGCGCCAGCAGCTTGGATGGAGCGTTCACAGATACGCAGTATTTT CASSLDGAFTDTQYF
TRBJ2-2 - TRBV3-1 - TGTGCCAGCAGCCAGGGGTCCCGAGGGGGATTGATCGGGGAGCTGTTTTTT CASSQGSRGGLIGELFF
TRBJ2-3 TRBD1 TRBV19 many TGTGCCAGTGGGACAGACCGCACAGATACGCAGTATTTT CASGTDRTDTQYF
TRBJ2-1 - TRBV19 many TGTGCCAGTAGTATAGAGAGGACAGGGAGCGGGAGAACGCAGTTCTTC CASSIERTGSGRTQFF
TRBJ2-6 - TRBV20-1 - TGCAGTGGCAGGGGAAAGGTCTCTGGGGCCAACGTCCTGACTTTC CSGRGKVSGANVLTF
TRBJ2-1 TRBD1 TRBV19 few TGTGCCAGCCGGCGGGACAGGGACTCCTACAATGAGCAGTTCTTC CASRRDRDSYNEQFF
TRBJ1-1 - TRBV14 few TGTGCCAGCAGCCAAGACAGGCAGTCGACTGAAGCTTTCTTT CASSQDRQSTEAFF
TRBJ1-1 - TRBV6-2/TRBV6-3 - TGTGCCAGCCTTGCACGGAAGAACACTGAAGCTTTCTTT CASLARKNTEAFF
TRBJ1-1 - TRBV15 - TGTGCCACCAGCACAGGACAGAGGACTGAAGCTTTCTTT CATSTGQRTEAFF
TRBJ2-3 - TRBV6-2/TRBV6-3 many TGTGCCAGCAGTTACGTGCTGGCGGGTGAACACACAGATACGCAGTATTTT CASSYVLAGEHTDTQYF
TRBJ2-2 TRBD2 TRBV7-3 - TGTGCCAGCAGTTCCCGACGGGGGGCGAACACCGGGGAGCTGTTTTTT CASSSRRGANTGELFF